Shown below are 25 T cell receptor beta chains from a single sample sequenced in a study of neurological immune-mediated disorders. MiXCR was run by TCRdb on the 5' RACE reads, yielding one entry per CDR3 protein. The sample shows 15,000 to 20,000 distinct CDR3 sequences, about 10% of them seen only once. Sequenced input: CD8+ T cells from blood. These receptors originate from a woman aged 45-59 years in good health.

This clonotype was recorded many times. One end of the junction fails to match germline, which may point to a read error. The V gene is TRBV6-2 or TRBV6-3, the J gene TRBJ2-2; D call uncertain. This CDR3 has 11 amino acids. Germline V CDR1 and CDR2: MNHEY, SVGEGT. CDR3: CASRNAGELFF. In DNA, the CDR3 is TGTGCCAGCAGGAACGCCGGGGAGCTGTTTTTT.

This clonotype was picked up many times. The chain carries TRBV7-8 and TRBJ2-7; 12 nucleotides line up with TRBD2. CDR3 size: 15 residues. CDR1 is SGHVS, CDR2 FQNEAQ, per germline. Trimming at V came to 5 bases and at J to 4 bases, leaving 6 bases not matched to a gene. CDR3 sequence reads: CASSDRLAGEYEQYF. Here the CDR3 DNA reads TGTGCCAGCAGCGACAGACTAGCGGGGGAGTACGAGCAGTACTTC.

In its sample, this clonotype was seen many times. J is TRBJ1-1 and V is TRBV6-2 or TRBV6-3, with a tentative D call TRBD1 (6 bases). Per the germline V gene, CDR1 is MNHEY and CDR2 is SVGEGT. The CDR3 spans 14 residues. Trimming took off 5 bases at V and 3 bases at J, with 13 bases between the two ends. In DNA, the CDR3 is TGTGCCAGCAGTCCGACAGGAGGTTACACTGAAGCTTTCTTT. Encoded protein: CASSPTGGYTEAFF.

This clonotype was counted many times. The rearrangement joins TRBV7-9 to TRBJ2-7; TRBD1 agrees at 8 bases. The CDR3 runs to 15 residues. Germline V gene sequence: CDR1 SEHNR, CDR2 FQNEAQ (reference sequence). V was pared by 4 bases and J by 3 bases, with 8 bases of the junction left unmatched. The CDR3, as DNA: TGTGCCAGCAGCTCTCCGGGACAGGAAATCTACGAGCAGTACTTC. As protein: CASSSPGQEIYEQYF.

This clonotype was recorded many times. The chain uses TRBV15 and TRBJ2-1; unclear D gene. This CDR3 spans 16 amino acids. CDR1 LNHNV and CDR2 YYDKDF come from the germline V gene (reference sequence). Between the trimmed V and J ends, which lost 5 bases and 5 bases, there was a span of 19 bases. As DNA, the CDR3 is TGTGCCACCAGCGATATGAGTGGCGATTGGGACAATGAGCAGTTCTTC. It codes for CATSDMSGDWDNEQFF.

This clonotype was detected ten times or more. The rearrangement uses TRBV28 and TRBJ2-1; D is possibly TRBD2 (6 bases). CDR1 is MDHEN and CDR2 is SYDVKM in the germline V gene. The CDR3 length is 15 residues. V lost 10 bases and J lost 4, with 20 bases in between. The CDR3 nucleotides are TGTGCCACCTCCCCCCGGGACTCGAAATACAATGAGCAGTTCTTC. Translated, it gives CATSPRDSKYNEQFF. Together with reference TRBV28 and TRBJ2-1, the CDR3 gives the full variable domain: DVKVTQSSRYLVKRTGEKVFLECVQDMDHENMFWYRQDPGLGLRLIYFSYDVKMKEKGDIPEGYSVSREKKERFSLILESASTNQTSMYLCATSPRDSKYNEQFFGPGTRLTVL.

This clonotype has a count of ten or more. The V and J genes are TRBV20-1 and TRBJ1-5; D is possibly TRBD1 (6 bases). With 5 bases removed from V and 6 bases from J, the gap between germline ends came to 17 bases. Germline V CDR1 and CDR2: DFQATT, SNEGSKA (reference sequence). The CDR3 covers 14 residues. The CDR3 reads CSAHPTGRGQPQHF. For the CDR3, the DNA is TGCAGTGCTCATCCAACAGGGAGAGGTCAGCCCCAGCATTTT.

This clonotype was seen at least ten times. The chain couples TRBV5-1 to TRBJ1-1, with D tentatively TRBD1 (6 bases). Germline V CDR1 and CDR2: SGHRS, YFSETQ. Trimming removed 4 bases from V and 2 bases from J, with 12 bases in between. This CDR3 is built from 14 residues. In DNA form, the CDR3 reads TGCGCCAGCAGCAGTACAGGGTCAAACACTGAAGCTTTCTTT. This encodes CASSSTGSNTEAFF.

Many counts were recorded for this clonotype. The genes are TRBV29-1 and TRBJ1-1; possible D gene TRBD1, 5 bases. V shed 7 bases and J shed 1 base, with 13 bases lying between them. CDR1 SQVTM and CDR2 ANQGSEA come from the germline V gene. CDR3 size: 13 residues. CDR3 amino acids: CSATDRRNTEAFF. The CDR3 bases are TGCAGCGCAACAGACAGAAGGAACACTGAAGCTTTCTTT.

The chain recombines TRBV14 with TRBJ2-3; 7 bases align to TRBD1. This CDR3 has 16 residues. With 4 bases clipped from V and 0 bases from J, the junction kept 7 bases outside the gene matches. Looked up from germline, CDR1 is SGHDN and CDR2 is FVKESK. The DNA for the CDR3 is TGTGCCAGCAGCCCCGGACAGGCTTGGAGCACAGATACGCAGTATTTT. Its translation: CASSPGQAWSTDTQYF. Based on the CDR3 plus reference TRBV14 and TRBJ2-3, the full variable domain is EAGVTQFPSHSVIEKGQTVTLRCDPISGHDNLYWYRRVMGKEIKFLLHFVKESKQDESGMPNNRFLAERTGGTYSTLKVQPAELEDSGVYFCASSPGQAWSTDTQYFGPGTRLTVL.

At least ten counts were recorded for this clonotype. The CDR3 DNA reads TGTGCCAGCAGCTTCGGGACAGGTTTAACAGATACGCAGTATTTT. Translation gives CASSFGTGLTDTQYF. This chain joins TRBV7-2 and TRBJ2-3; 8 bases are shared with TRBD1. This CDR3 is built from 15 residues. Germline CDR1 reads SGHTA; CDR2 reads FQGNSA. J was trimmed by 3 bases and V by 3 bases; bases with no gene match: 5.

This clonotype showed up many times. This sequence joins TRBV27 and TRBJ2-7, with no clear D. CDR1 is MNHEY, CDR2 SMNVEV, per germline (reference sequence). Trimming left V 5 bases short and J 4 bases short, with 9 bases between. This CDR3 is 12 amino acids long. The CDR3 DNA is TGTGCCAGCAGTGACAATCTTTACGAGCAGTACTTC. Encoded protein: CASSDNLYEQYF.

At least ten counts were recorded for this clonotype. The CDR3 loop reads CASSLDIGGRDYTDTQYF. DNA for the CDR3: TGTGCCAGCAGTTTGGATATCGGCGGGAGGGATTACACAGATACGCAGTATTTT. The rearrangement uses TRBV28 and TRBJ2-3; TRBD2 aligns across 9 bases. J gave up 2 bases and V 3 bases, and 12 bases lay outside the gene matches. The CDR3 is made up of 18 amino acids. Looked up from germline, CDR1 is MDHEN and CDR2 is SYDVKM.

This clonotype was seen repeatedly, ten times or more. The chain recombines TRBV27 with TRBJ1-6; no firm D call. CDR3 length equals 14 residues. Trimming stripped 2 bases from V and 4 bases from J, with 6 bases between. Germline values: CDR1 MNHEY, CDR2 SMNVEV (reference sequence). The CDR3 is CASSLRQYNSPLHF. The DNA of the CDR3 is TGTGCCAGCAGTTTACGGCAGTATAATTCACCCCTCCACTTT.

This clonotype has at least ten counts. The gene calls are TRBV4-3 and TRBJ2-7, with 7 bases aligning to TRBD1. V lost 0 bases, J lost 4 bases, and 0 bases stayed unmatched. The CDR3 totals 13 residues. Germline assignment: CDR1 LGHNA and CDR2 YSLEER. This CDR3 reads CASSQDRGYEQYF. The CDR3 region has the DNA TGCGCCAGCAGCCAAGACAGGGGGTACGAGCAGTACTTC.

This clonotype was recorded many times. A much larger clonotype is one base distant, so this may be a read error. CDR3 coding DNA: TGCAGTGCCCACCCCTTAGGACTAGTGGGCACAGATACGCAGTATTTT. Translating gives CSAHPLGLVGTDTQYF. The gene calls are TRBV20-1 and TRBJ2-3; 7 bases align to TRBD2. The V and J ends lost 6 bases and 1 base, in that order; junction bases with no gene match: 13. The CDR3 consists of 16 residues. Per germline, CDR1 DFQATT and CDR2 SNEGSKA (reference sequence).

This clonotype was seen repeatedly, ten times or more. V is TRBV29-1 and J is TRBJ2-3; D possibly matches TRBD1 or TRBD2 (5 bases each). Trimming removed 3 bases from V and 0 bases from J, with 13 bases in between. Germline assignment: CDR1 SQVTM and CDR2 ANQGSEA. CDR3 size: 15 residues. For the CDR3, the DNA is TGCAGCGTTGAGAAAGTGGGGGACAGCACAGATACGCAGTATTTT. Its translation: CSVEKVGDSTDTQYF.

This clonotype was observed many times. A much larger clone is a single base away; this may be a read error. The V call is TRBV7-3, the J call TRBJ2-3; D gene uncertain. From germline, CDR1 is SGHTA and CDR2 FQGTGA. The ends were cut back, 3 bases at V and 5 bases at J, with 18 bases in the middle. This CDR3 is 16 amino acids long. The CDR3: CASSFGDSPLGDTQYF. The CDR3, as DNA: TGTGCCAGCAGCTTTGGCGATTCTCCCCTCGGAGATACGCAGTATTTT. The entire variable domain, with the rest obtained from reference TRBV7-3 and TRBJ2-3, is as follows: GAGVSQTPSNKVTEKGKYVELRCDPISGHTALYWYRQSLGQGPEFLIYFQGTGAADDSGLPNDRFFAVRPEGSVSTLKIQRTERGDSAVYLCASSFGDSPLGDTQYFGPGTRLTVL.

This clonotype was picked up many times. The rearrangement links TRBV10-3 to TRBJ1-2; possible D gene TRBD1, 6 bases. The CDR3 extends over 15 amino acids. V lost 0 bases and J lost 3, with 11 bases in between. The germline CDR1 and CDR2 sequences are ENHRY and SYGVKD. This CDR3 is CAISESWTEDYGYTF. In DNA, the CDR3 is TGTGCCATCAGTGAGTCCTGGACAGAGGACTATGGCTACACCTTC.

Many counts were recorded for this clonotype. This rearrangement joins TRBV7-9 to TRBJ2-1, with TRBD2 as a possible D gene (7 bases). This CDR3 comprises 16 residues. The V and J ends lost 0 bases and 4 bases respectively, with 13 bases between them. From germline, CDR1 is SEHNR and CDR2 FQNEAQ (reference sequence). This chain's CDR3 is CASSLAGGGRYNEQFF. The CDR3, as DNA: TGTGCCAGCAGCTTAGCCGGCGGGGGCCGGTACAATGAGCAGTTCTTC.

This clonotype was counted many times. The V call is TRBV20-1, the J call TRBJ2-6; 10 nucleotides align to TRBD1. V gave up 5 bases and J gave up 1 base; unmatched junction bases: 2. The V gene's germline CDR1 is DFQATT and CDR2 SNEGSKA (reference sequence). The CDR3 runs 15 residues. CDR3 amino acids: CSAGDRGSGANVLTF. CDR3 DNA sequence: TGCAGTGCTGGGGACAGGGGTTCTGGGGCCAACGTCCTGACTTTC.

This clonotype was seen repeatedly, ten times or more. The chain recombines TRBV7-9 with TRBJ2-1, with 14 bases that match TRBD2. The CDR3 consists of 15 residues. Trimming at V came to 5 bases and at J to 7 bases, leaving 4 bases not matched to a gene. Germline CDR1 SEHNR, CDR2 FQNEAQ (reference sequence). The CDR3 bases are TGTGCCAGCAGCCAGGGACTAGCGGGAGTTAATGAGCAGTTCTTC. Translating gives CASSQGLAGVNEQFF.

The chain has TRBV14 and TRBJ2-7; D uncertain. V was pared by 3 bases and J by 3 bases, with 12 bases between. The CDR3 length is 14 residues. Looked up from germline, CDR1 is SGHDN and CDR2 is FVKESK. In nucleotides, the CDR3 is TGTGCCAGCAGCCACGGCATTCTATTCTACGAGCAGTACTTC. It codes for CASSHGILFYEQYF.

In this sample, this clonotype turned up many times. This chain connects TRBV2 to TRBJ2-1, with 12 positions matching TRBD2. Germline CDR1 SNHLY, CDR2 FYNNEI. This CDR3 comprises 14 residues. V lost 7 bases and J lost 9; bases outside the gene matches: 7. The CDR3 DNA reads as TGTGCCAGCAAGGCTAGCGGGGGGGCAGTTGAGCAGTTCTTC. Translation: CASKASGGAVEQFF.

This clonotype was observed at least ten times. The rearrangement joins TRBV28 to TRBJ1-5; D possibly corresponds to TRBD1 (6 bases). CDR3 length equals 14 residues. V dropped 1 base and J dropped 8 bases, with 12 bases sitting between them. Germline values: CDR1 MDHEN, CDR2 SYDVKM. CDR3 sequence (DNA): TGTGCCAGCAGTTTATTTCAGGGGCGGGAGCCCCAGCATTTT. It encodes CASSLFQGREPQHF.